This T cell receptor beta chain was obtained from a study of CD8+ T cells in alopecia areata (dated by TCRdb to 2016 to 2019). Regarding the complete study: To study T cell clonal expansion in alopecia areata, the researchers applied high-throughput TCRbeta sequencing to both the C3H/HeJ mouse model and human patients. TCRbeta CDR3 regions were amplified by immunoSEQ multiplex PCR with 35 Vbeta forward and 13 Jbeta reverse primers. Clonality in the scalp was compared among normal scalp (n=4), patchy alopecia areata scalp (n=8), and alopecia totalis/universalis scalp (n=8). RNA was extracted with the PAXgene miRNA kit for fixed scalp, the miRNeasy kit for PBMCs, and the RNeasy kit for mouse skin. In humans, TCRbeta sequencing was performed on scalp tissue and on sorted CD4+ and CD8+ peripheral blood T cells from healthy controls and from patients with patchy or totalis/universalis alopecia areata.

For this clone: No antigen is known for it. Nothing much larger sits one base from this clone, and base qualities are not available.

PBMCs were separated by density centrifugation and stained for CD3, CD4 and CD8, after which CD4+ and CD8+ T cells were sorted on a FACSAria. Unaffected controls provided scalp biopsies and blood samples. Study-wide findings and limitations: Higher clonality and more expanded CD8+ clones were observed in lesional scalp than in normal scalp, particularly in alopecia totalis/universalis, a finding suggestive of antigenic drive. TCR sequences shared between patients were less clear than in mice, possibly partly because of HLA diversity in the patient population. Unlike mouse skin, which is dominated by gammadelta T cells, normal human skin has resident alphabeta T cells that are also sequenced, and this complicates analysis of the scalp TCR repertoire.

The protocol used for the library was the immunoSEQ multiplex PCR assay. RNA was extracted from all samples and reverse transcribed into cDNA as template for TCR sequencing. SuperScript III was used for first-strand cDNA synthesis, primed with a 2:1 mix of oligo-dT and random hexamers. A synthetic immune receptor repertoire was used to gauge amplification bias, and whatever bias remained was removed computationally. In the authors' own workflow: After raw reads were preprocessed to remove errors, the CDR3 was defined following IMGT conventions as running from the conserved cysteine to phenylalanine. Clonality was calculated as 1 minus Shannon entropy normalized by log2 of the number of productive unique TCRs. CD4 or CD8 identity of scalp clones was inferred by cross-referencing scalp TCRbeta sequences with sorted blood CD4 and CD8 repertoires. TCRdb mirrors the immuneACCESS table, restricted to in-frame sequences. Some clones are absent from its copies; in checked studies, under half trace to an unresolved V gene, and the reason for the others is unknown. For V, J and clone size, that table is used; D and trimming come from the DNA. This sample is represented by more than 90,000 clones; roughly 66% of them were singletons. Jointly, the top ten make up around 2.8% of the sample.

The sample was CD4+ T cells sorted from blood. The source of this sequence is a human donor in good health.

In nucleotides, the sequence is TGTGCCAGCAGCGTAGGGGCTAGCGGGGGCTATGAGCAGTTCTTC. It translates as CASSVGASGGYEQFF. The V and J genes are TRBV9 and TRBJ2-1; 10 bases in the middle match TRBD2. V loses 0 bases at its end and J loses 8 bases; junction bases beyond the gene matches: 5. CDR1 is given as SGDLS and CDR2 as YYNGEE, both from the germline V gene. Inclusive of the bounding cysteine and phenylalanine, the CDR3 is 15 residues long. Only the CDR3 region is kept as DNA, spanning 45 bases read in frame from base 1.